The source of this T cell receptor (beta chain) is a study of cytomegalovirus exposure and HLA in healthy donors. This CDR3 is 15 amino acids long. CDR1 and CDR2 (germline): LNHNV, YYDKDF (reference sequence). The junction had 5 bases not matched to a gene; V was cut back by 0 bases and J by 6 bases. As concerns this clone: Its target is unknown.

A multiplex PCR was run with 60 Vbeta primers and 13 Jbeta primers. Using immunoSEQ multiplex PCR, the repertoire was profiled, and TCRdb retains in-frame clones only, with some absent. This table has some 170,000 clones, roughly 76% appearing once. In nominal health when sampled, donors likely had unrecorded immune exposures nonetheless. Study results and limitations: In a later analysis, at a false discovery rate of 0.05, 16,951 TCR beta sequences matched HLA alleles. Despite most TCR sequences being rare, some public TCRs occurred in many donors.

Sequencing used PBMCs. The chain is built from TRBV15 and TRBJ1-1, with 9 bases fitting TRBD1. This clonotype was obtained from a woman aged 45-65 years in good health and CMV-seronegative. The CDR3 loop reads CATSRDRTGAAEAFF. For the CDR3, the DNA is TGTGCCACCAGCAGAGATAGGACAGGGGCTGCTGAAGCTTTCTTT.